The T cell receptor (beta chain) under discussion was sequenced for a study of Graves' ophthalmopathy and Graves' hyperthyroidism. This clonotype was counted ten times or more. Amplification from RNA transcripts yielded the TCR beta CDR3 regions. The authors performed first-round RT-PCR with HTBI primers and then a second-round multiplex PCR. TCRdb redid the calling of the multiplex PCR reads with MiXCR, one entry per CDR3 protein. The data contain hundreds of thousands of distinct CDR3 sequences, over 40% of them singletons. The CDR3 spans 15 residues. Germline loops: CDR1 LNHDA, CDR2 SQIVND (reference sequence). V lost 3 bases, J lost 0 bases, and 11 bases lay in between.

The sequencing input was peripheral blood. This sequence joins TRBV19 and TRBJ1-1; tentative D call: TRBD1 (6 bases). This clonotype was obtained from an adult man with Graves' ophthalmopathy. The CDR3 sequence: CASSITGIMNTEAFF. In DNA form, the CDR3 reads TGTGCCAGTAGTATTACAGGGATCATGAACACTGAAGCTTTCTTT.